This T cell receptor (beta chain) was retrieved from a study of identifying expanded T cells in peripheral blood. Here immunoSEQ multiplex PCR was the method, and the copy in TCRdb shows in-frame clones only, minus some. The table lists 70,000 to 100,000 clones, 88% of them singletons. The V gene lost 2 bases and the J gene lost 4 bases, with 6 bases spanning the gap. The CDR3 is 12 residues long. Per germline, CDR1 SGHDT and CDR2 YYEEEE. On this clone: Its target is unknown.

Healthy donors had no documented immune events, such as infections, while sampled. Study-level points and caveats: About 1.2 clones differed between technical replicates, versus about 15 and 19 over time. Across healthy donors, higher total template counts meant significantly greater approximately two-week count variance.

J is TRBJ1-2 and V is TRBV5-6; no definite D call. This clonotype originated in a person aged 18 to 75 in good health. The material sequenced was blood. Here the CDR3 reads CASSFSSYGYTF. CDR3 bases: TGTGCCAGCAGCTTTTCCTCCTATGGCTACACCTTC.